This T cell receptor beta chain comes out of a study of STAT5B mutations in CD4+ large granular lymphocyte leukemia. Study-level findings and limits: 8/27 top patient clones versus 2/35 control clones were TRBV06-family. No patients shared main leukemic clonotypes, though roughly 27% appeared at low frequency elsewhere.

The CDR3 length is 14 residues. Germline CDR1 MNHEY, CDR2 SMNVEV (reference sequence). V lost 6 bases, J lost 2 bases, and 13 bases lay in between. Clones were read by immunoSEQ multiplex PCR, and TCRdb kept only the in-frame ones, dropping some. The table lists 30,000 to 40,000 clones, 87% of them singletons. A note on this clone: Its matching antigen is unknown.

The chain is built from TRBV27 and TRBJ1-2; the D is unclear. Source material: CD4+ T cells from blood buffy coats. The sequence came from a human donor in good health. Here the CDR3 reads CASRTTAENYGYTF. DNA for the CDR3: TGTGCCAGCAGAACCACGGCGGAAAACTATGGCTACACCTTC.